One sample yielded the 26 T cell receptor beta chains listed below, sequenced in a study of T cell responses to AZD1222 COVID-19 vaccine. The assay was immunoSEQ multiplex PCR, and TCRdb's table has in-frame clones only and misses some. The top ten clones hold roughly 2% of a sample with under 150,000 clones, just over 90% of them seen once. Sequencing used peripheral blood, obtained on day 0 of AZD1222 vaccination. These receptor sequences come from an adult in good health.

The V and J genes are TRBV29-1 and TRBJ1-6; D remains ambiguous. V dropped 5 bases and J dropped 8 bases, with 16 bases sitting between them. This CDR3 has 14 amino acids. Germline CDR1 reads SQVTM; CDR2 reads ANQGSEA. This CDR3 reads CSVSVGPRDSPLHF. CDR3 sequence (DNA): TGCAGCGTTTCGGTTGGGCCGAGGGATTCACCCCTCCACTTT.

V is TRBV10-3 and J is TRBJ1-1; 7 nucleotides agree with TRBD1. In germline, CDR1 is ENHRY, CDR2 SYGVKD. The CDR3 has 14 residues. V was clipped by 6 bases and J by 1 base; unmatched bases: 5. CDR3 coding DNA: TGTGCCATCAGCCGACAGGGAGAGAACACTGAAGCTTTCTTT. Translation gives CAISRQGENTEAFF.

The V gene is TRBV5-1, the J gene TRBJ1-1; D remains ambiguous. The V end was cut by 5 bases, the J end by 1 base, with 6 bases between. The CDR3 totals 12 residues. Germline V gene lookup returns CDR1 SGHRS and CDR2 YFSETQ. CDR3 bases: TGCGCCAGCAGGGATCCGAACACTGAAGCTTTCTTT. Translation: CASRDPNTEAFF.

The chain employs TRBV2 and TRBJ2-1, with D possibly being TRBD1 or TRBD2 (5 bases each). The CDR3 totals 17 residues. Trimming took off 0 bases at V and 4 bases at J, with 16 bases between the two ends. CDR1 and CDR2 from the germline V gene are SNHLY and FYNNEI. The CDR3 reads CASSEAPPGTEYNEQFF. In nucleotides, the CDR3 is TGTGCCAGCAGTGAAGCCCCGCCTGGGACGGAATACAATGAGCAGTTCTTC.

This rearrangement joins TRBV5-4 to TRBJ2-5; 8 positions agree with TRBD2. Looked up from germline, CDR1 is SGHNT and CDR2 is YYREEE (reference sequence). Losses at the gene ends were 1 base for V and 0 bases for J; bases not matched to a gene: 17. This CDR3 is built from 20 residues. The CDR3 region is CASSLNQGVYSGGYQETQYF. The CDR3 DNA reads TGTGCCAGCAGCTTGAATCAGGGTGTTTACAGCGGGGGTTACCAAGAGACCCAGTACTTC.

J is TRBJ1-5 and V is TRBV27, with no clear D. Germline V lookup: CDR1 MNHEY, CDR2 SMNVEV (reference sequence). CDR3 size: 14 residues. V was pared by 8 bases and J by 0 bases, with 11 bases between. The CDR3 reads CASGGFNSNQPQHF. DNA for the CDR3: TGTGCCAGCGGTGGGTTTAATAGCAATCAGCCCCAGCATTTT.

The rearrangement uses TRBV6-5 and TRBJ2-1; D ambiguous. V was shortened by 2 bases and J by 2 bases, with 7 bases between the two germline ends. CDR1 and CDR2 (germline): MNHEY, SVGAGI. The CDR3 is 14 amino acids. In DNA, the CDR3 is TGTGCCAGCAGTTACAGGGAAACCTACAATGAGCAGTTCTTC. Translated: CASSYRETYNEQFF.

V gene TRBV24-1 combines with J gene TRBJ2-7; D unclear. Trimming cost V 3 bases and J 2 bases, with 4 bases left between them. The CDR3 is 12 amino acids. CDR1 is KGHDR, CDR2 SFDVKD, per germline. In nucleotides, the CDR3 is TGTGCCACCAGTGATCCCCCCTACGAGCAGTACTTC. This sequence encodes CATSDPPYEQYF.

The chain's CDR3 is CASSYGQGNGALHF. The CDR3 DNA is TGTGCCAGCAGTTACGGACAGGGCAACGGGGCCCTCCACTTT. This sequence joins TRBV6-5 and TRBJ1-6; 8 bases are a match to TRBD1. The CDR3 is 14 residues long. V lost 2 bases and J lost 14; bases outside the gene matches: 8. The germline gives CDR1 MNHEY, CDR2 SVGAGI.

The CDR3 nucleotides read TGTGCCAGCAGCGTAGCCGCTGAGGGACCCTATGGCTACACCTTC. Translated, it gives CASSVAAEGPYGYTF. This chain links TRBV9 with TRBJ1-2, with a possible D match to TRBD1 (5 bases). The length of the CDR3 is 15 residues. Per germline, CDR1 SGDLS and CDR2 YYNGEE. V shed 0 bases and J shed 4 bases, with 13 bases lying between them.

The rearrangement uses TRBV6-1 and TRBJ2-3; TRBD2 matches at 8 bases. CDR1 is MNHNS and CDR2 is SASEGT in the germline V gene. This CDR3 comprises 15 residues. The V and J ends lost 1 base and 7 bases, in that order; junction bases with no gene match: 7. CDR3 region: CASSEVAGGKNTQYF. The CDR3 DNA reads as TGTGCCAGCAGTGAAGTGGCGGGAGGTAAAAATACGCAGTATTTT.

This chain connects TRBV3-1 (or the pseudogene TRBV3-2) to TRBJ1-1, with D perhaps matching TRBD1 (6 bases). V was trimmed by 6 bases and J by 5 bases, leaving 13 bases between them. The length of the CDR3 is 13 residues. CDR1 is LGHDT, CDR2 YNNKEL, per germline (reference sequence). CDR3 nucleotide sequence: TGTGCCAGCAGAACACAGGGTTTGACTGAAGCTTTCTTT. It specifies CASRTQGLTEAFF.

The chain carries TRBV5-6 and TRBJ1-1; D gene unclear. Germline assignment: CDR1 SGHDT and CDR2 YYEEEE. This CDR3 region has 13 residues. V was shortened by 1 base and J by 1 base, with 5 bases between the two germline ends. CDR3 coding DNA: TGTGCCAGCAGCTTGATCCAGAACACTGAAGCTTTCTTT. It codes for CASSLIQNTEAFF.

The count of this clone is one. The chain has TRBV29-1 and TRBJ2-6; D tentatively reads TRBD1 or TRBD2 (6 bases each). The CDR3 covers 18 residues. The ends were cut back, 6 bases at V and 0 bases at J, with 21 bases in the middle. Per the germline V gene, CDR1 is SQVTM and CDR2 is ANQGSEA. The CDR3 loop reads CSVEGLGAGISGANVLTF. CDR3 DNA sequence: TGCAGCGTCGAGGGGCTGGGGGCGGGAATCTCTGGGGCCAACGTCCTGACTTTC.

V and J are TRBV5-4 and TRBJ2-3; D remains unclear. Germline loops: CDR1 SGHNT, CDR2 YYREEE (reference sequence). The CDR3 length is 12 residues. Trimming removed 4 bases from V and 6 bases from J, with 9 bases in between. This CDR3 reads CASSLFSDTQYF. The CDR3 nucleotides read TGTGCCAGCAGCCTCTTTTCGGATACGCAGTATTTT.

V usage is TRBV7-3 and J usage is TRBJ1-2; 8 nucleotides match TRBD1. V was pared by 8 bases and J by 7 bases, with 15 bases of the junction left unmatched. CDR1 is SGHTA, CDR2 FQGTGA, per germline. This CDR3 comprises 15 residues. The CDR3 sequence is CASASEGRGRSGYTF. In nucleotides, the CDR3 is TGTGCCAGCGCTAGCGAAGGCAGGGGGCGCTCTGGCTACACCTTC.

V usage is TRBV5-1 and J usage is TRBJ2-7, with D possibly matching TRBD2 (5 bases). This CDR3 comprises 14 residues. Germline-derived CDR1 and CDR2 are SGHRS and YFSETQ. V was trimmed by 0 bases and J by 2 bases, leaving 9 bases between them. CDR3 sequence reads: CASSLDGDPYEQYF. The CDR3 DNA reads TGCGCCAGCAGCTTGGACGGGGATCCCTACGAGCAGTACTTC.

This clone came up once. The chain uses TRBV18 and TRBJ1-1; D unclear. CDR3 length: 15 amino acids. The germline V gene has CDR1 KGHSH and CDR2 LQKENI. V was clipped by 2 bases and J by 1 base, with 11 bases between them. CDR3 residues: CASSPGPGTNTEAFF. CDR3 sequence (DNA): TGTGCCAGCTCACCAGGGCCAGGTACGAACACTGAAGCTTTCTTT.

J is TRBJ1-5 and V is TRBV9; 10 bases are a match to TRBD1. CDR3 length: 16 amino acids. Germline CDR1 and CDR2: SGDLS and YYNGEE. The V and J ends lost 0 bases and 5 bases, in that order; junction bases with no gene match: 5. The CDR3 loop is CASSVGAGTGDQPQHF. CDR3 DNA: TGTGCCAGCAGCGTAGGGGCCGGGACAGGGGATCAGCCCCAGCATTTT.

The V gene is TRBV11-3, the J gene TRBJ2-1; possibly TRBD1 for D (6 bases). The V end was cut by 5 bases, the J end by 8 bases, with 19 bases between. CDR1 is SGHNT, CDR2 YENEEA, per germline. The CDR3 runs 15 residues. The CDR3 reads CASSPGGGRFDEQFF. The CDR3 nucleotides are TGTGCCAGCAGCCCAGGTGGGGGCAGATTCGATGAGCAGTTCTTC.

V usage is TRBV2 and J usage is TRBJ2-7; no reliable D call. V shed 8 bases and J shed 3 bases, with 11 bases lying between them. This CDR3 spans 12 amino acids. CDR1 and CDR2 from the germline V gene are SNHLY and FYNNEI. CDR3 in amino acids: CASRTLGYEQYF. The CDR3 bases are TGTGCCAGCCGGACCCTAGGCTACGAGCAGTACTTC.

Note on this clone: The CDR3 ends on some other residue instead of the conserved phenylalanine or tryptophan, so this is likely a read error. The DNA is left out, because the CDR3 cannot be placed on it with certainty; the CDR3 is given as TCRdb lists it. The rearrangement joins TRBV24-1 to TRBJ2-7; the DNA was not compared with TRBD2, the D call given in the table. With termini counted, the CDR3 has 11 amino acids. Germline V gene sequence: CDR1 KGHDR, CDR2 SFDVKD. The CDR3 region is CATSDYTLVSP.

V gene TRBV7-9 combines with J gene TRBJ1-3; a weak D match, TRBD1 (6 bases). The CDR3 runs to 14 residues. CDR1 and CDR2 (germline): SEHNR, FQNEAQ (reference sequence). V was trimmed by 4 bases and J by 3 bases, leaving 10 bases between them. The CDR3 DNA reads TGTGCCAGCAGCTCGACAGGAGGTGGAAACACCATATATTTT. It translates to CASSSTGGGNTIYF.

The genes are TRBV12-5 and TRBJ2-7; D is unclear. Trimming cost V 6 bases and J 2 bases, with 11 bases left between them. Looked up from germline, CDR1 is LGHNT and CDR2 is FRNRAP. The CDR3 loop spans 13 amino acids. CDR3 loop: CASGPQETYEQYF. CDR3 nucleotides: TGTGCTAGTGGCCCCCAAGAAACCTACGAGCAGTACTTC.

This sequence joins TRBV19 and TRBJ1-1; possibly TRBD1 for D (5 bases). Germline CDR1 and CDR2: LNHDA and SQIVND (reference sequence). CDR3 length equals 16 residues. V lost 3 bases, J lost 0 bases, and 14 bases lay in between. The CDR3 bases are TGTGCCAGTAGTATTGGCGACAGTTCTCTGAACACTGAAGCTTTCTTT. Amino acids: CASSIGDSSLNTEAFF.

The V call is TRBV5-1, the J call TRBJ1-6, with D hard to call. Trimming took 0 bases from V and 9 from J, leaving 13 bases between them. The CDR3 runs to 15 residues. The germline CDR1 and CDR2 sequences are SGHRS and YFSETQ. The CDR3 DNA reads TGCGCCAGCAGCTTGGATGCGACCGGAGGTTCACCCCTCCACTTT. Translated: CASSLDATGGSPLHF.